This T cell receptor beta chain emerged from a study of vaccination and CD4 T cells after COVID-19 (dated by TCRdb to between 2022 and 2023). Turning to the overall study: Every convalescent patient had a positive nasal swab PCR test for SARS-CoV-2, with mild disease in 8 to 10 patients and severe disease in one. Six males and four females were included in the convalescent cohort, with two Hispanic individuals, seven Caucasians, two Asians and one multiracial person represented. Control cultures used a CEFX viral epitope pool as positive control, an HIV-1 Nef peptide pool as negative control, or no peptide. Participants received two doses of either the Pfizer-BioNTech BNT162b2 vaccine (n=8) or the Moderna mRNA-1273 vaccine (n=2). Post-COVID blood samples were collected from convalescent patients a median of around 100 days after diagnosis, with a range of roughly 30 to 170 days. In 10 COVID-19 convalescent patients and several infection-naive healthy vaccine recipients, the spike-specific CD4+ TCR repertoire before mRNA vaccination was compared with the repertoire after mRNA vaccination. Post-vaccine blood samples were taken a median of about 70 days after the second vaccine dose, with a range of about 12 to 250 days. For stimulating the cultures, overlapping spike peptide pools were used, derived from SARS-CoV-2 as well as from the common cold coronaviruses HCoV-NL63, HCoV-OC43 and HCoV-229E.

The junction shows trimming of 4 bases on V and 6 bases on J, plus 10 bases between the germline ends. Measured from the cysteine to the phenylalanine, the CDR3 is 14 residues long. Only the CDR3 DNA stays, 42 bases, in frame from base 1. CDR1 and CDR2, looked up from the germline V gene, are MNHNS and SASEGT. Study-wide conclusions, independent of this receptor: The median number of SARS-CoV-2-reactive clonotypes rose from under 25 after infection to 30 to 45 after vaccination, but the change was not significant. Among the post-vaccine SARS-CoV-2-reactive clones in convalescent patients, a median approximately 90% showed up only after vaccination, which suggests vaccine-specific priming. Nearly all vaccine-specific clones in convalescent patients (304 of 307) were mono-reactive for SARS-CoV-2 spike rather than cross-reactive with common cold coronaviruses. The study included relatively few convalescent patients and did not analyze early timepoints after natural infection.

The label giving this sample's treatment or condition can be read as: roughly 10-day PBMC culture with coronavirus spike peptide pools or control peptides (ViraFEST assay). The ViraFEST assay was used in the study, in which antigen-specific T cells were expanded with peptide pools and expanded clonotypes were subsequently identified by TCR sequencing. The convalescent patients' positive SARS-CoV-2 PCR tests fell between March and December 2020, which was before the Alpha, Beta and Delta variants emerged in the United States. PBMCs were cultured at roughly 1.9 million per well in IMDM supplemented with approximately 5.4% human AB serum and 9 to 10 IU/ml IL-2, with approximately 9.2 ug/ml peptide pools added. On days 3 and 7, half of the culture medium was replaced with fresh IL-2-containing medium. After around 10 days of culture, CD4+ T cells were isolated by negative selection with the EasySep CD4+ T cell isolation kit. PBMCs were separated from whole blood using Ficoll-Paque Plus gradient centrifugation and then either used fresh or cryopreserved at -140C. Culture conditions were generally each tested in triplicate wells.

Comment on this clonotype: The antigen it recognizes is unknown. The input lacks base qualities; no much larger clone sits a single base away.

The library was built by means of PCR. DNA from cultured CD4+ T cells was subjected to TCR sequencing with the Oncomine TCR Beta short-read assay at the Johns Hopkins FTIC core. The QIAamp micro DNA kit was used to extract genomic DNA from the cultured CD4+ T cells. The Oncomine TCR Beta libraries from cultured CD4+ T cells were pooled using unique dual indexes and then sequenced on an Illumina iSeq 100. The study's processing was this. Non-productive sequences were removed, and CDR3s not starting with C, not ending with F or W, or shorter than 7 amino acids were discarded. The MANAFEST web application was used to identify antigen-specific clonotypes by comparing peptide-stimulated wells against reference wells and other culture wells. Positive clones required FDR below 0.05, an odds ratio above 5, and productive frequency above 0.1% in at least two of three replicate wells. A clonotype was classed as cross-reactive if the clonotype showed significant expansion both in SARS-CoV-2 spike wells and in at least one common cold coronavirus spike condition. Similarity between CDR3 sequences was evaluated in R version 3.6.1 using Levenshtein distances (stringdist) and unrooted phylogenetic trees (ape). In TCRdb, the public reads were trimmed at Q25 with fastp and aligned with MiXCR, with productive beta chains retained. Each entry is one CDR3 protein sequence, shown with its most common DNA and genes. Here the V and J calls rest on TCRdb's processing, not on the authors' analysis. In all, the sample holds around 15,000 distinct CDR3 sequences, and about 42% of those were seen once. Roughly 19% of the sample comes from the top ten.

The rearrangement combines TRBV6-1 with TRBJ1-6; the D gene cannot be named for sure. The receptor's source is a human donor with COVID-19. The sample taken for sequencing was cultured CD4+ T cells from blood. The CDR3 protein sequence reads: CASSAGRFNSPLHF. The nucleotides are TGTGCCAGCAGTGCCGGCCGTTTTAATTCACCCCTCCACTTT.